This TCR beta chain emerged from a study of blood T cell repertoires in COVID-19. Study-wide background: PBMCs, B-cell-depleted T cells, or T cells were the source of the cDNA or gDNA that made up the material.

Trimming shortened V by 4 bases and J by 2 bases, and 14 bases separated the two germline ends. Per germline, CDR1 MNHNS and CDR2 SASEGT. The CDR3 contains 16 residues. As processed by the authors: Scientists estimated how many nucleated cells there were by amplifying reference gene primers. Some clones are missing from TCRdb's copy, which holds only in-frame ones; the method was immunoSEQ multiplex PCR. D and trimming come from the DNA, and the V and J calls and clone size come from that table. The sample lists approximately 85,000 clones, 80% to 95% seen once, with around 1% in the top ten. The V and J genes are TRBV6-1 and TRBJ1-4; a weak D match, TRBD1 (6 bases). Sequenced: peripheral blood. The receptor was isolated from a woman in her forties or fifties in a cohort sampled during active COVID-19. DNA for the CDR3: TGTGCCAGCAGTGTCCTCTTACAGGGCACTAATGAAAAACTGTTTTTT. This codes for CASSVLLQGTNEKLFF.